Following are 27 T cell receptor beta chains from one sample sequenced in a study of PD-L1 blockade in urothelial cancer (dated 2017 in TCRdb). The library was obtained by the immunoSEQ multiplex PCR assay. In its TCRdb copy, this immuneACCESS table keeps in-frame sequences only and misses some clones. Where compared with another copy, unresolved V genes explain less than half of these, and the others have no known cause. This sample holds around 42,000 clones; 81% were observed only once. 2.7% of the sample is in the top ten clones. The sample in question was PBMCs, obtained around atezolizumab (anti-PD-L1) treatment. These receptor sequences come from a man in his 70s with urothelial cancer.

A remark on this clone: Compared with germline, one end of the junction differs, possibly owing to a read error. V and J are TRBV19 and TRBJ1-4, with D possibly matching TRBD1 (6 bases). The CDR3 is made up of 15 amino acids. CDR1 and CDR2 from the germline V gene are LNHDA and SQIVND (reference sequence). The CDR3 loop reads CASSIPQQGNEKLFF. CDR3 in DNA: TGTGCCAGCAGTATCCCCCAGCAGGGGAATGAAAAACTGTTTTTT.

The CDR3 protein is CASSLRAGAEAFF. CDR3 nucleotide sequence: TGTGCCAGCAGCTTGCGGGCGGGGGCTGAAGCTTTCTTT. The chain uses TRBV5-8 and TRBJ1-1; maybe TRBD1 (5 bases). The CDR3 consists of 13 residues. Trimming pared 1 base from V and 6 bases from J, leaving 10 bases between. Germline V gives CDR1 SGHTS, CDR2 YDEGEE.

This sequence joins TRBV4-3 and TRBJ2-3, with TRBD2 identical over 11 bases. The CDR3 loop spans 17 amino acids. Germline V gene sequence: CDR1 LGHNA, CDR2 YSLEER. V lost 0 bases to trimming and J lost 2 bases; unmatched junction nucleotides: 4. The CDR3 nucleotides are TGCGCCAGCAGCCAAGAATTAGCGGGAGGGTCCACAGATACGCAGTATTTT. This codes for CASSQELAGGSTDTQYF.

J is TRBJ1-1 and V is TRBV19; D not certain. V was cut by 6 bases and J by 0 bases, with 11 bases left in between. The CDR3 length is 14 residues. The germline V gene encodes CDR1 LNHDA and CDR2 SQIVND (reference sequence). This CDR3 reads CASSLTYMNTEAFF. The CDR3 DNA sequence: TGTGCCAGTAGCTTGACATATATGAACACTGAAGCTTTCTTT. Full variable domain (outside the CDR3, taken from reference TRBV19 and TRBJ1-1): DGGITQSPKYLFRKEGQNVTLSCEQNLNHDAMYWYRQDPGQGLRLIYYSQIVNDFQKGDIAEGYSVSREKKESFPLTVTSAQKNPTAFYLCASSLTYMNTEAFFGQGTRLTVV.

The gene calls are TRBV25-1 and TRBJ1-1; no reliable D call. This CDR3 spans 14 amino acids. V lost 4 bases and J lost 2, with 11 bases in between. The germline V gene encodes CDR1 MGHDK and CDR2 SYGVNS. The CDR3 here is CASSVREFNTEAFF. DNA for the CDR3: TGTGCCAGCAGTGTTCGGGAGTTCAACACTGAAGCTTTCTTT.

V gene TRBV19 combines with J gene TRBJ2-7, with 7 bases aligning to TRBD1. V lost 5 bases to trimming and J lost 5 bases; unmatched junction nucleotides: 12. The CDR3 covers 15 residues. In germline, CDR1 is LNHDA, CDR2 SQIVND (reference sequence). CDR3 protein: CASSPTGLRVHEQYF. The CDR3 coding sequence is TGTGCCAGTAGTCCGACAGGGCTAAGAGTCCACGAGCAGTACTTC.

CDR3 DNA: TGTGCCCGGGGAACTAGCGGGAAGTCGGAGACCCAGTACTTC. As protein: CARGTSGKSETQYF. V and J are TRBV2 and TRBJ2-5; 10 bases align to TRBD2. CDR3 length: 14 residues. Germline CDR1 and CDR2: SNHLY and FYNNEI. The J segment lost 5 bases and the V segment lost 11 bases, leaving 11 bases of the junction unmatched. The full variable domain, rest sourced from reference TRBV2 and TRBJ2-5, is EPEVTQTPSHQVTQMGQEVILRCVPISNHLYFYWYRQILGQKVEFLVSFYNNEISEKSEIFDDQFSVERPDGSNFTLKIRSTKLEDSAMYFCARGTSGKSETQYFGPGTRLLVL.

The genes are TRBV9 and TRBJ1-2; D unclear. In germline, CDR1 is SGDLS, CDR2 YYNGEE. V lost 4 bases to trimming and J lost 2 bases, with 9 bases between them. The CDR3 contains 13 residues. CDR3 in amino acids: CASSKTQNYGYTF. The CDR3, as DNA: TGTGCCAGCAGCAAGACACAGAACTATGGCTACACCTTC.

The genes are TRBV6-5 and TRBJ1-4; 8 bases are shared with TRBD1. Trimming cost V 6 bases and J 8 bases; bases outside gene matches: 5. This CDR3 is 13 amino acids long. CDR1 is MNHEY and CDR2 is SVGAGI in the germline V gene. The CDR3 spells CASSGGQGEKLFF. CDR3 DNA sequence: TGTGCCAGCAGCGGTGGACAGGGAGAAAAACTGTTTTTT.

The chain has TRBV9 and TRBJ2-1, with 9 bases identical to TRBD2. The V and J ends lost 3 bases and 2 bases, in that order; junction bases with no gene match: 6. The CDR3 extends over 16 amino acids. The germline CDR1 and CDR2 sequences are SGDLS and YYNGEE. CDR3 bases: TGTGCCAGCAGCGCGCGACTAGCGGCACCCTACAATGAGCAGTTCTTC. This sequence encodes CASSARLAAPYNEQFF.

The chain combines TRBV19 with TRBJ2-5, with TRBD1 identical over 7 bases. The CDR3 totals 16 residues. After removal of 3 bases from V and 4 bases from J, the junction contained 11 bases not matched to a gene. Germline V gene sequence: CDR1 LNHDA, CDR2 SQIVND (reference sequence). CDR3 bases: TGTGCCAGTAGTATCTCCCCCCCGGGACAGTCAGAGACCCAGTACTTC. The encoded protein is CASSISPPGQSETQYF.

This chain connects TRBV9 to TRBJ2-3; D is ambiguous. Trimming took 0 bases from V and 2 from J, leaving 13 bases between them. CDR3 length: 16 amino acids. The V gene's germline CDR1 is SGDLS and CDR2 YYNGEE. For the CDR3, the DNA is TGTGCCAGCAGCGTAGGATCAACAGAGAACACAGATACGCAGTATTTT. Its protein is CASSVGSTENTDTQYF.

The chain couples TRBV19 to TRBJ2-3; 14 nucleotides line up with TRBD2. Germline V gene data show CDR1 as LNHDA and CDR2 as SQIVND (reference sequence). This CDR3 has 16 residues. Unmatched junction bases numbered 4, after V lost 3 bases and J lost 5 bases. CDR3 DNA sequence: TGTGCCAGTAGTATGGGACTAGCGGGAGTGGAAGATACGCAGTATTTT. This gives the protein CASSMGLAGVEDTQYF.

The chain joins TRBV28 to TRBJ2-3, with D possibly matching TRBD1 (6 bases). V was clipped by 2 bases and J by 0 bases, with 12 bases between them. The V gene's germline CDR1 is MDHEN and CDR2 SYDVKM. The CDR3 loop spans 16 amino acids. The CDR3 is CASSLGTSSSTDTQYF. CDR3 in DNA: TGTGCCAGCAGTTTAGGGACATCATCGAGCACAGATACGCAGTATTTT.

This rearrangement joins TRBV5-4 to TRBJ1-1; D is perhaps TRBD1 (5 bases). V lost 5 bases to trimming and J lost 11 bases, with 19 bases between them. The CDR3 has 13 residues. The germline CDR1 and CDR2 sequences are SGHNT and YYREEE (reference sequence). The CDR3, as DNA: TGTGCCAGCAGTAGACAGCCCTCCGCGGATGCTTTCTTT. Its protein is CASSRQPSADAFF.

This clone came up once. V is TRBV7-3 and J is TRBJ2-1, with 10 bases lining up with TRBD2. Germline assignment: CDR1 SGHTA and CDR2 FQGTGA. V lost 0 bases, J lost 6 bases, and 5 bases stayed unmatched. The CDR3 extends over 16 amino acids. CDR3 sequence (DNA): TGTGCCAGCAGCTTAACGCCTAGCGGGAGTGGCAATGAGCAGTTCTTC. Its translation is CASSLTPSGSGNEQFF.

The DNA of the CDR3 is TGTGCCAGCAGCTTTCTCCCGAGGAATGAGCAGTTCTTC. This gives the protein CASSFLPRNEQFF. The chain recombines TRBV11-3 with TRBJ2-1; D unclear. Between the trimmed V and J ends, which lost 3 bases and 7 bases, there was a span of 10 bases. CDR3 length: 13 amino acids. Germline CDR1 and CDR2: SGHNT and YENEEA.

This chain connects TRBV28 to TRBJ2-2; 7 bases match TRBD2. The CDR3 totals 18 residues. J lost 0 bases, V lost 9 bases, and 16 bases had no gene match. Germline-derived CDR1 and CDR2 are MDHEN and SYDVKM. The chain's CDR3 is CASFTRSGLIANTGELFF. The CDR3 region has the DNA TGTGCCAGTTTTACCCGTAGCGGGCTGATCGCGAACACCGGGGAGCTGTTTTTT.

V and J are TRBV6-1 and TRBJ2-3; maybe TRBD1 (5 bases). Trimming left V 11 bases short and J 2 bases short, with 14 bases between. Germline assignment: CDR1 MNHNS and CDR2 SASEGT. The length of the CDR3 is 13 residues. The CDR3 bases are TGTGCCGGAAAGACAGCCTCCACAGATACGCAGTATTTT. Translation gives CAGKTASTDTQYF.

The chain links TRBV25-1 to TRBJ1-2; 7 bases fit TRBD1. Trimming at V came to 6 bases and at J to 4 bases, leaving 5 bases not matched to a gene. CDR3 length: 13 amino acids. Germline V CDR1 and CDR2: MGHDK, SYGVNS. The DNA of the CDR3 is TGTGCCAGCAGCGGACAGGTAGGCTATGGCTACACCTTC. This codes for CASSGQVGYGYTF.

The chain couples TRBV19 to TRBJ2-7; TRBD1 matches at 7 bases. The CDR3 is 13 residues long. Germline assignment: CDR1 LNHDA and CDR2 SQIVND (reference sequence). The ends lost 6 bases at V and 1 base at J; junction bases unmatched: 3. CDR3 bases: TGTGCCAGTAGCCGGGACAGATCCTACGAGCAGTACTTC. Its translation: CASSRDRSYEQYF.

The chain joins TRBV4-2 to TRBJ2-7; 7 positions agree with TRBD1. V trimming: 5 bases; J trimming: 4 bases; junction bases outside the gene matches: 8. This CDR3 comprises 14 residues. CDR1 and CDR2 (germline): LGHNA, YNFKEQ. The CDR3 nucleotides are TGTGCCAGCAGCGCACAGGGGATGTTGTACGAGCAGTACTTC. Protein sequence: CASSAQGMLYEQYF.

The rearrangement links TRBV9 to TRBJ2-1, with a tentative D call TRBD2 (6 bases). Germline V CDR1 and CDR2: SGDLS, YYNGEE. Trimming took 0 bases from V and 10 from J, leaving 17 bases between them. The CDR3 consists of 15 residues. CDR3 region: CASSVERDWWGEQFF. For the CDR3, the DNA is TGTGCCAGCAGCGTAGAGAGGGACTGGTGGGGGGAGCAGTTCTTC.

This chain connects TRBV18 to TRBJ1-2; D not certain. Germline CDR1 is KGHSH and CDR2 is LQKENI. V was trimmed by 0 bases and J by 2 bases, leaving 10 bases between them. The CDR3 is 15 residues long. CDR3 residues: CASSPPLGSNYGYTF. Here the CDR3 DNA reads TGTGCCAGCTCACCACCGCTGGGCTCCAACTATGGCTACACCTTC.

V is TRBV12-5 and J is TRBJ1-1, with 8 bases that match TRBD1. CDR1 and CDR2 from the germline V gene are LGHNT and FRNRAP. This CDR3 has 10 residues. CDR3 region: CGTGSTEAFF. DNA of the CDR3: TGTGGGACAGGGAGCACTGAAGCTTTCTTT.

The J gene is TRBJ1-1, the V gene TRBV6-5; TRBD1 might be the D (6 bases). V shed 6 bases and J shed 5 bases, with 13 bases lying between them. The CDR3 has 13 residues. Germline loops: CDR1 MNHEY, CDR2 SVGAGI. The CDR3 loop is CASSHAGATEAFF. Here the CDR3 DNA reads TGTGCCAGCAGCCACGCGGGGGCGACTGAAGCTTTCTTT.

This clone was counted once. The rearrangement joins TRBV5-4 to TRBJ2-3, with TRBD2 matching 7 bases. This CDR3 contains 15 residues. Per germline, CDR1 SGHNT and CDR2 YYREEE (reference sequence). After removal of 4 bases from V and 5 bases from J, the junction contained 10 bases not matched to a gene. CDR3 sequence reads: CASSGGDGKRDTQYF. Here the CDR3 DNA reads TGTGCCAGCAGCGGGGGGGACGGAAAGAGAGATACGCAGTATTTT.